This entry lists 18 T cell receptor beta chains sequenced from one sample in a study of shared clonotypes between healthy human individuals. Sequencing was performed with immunoSEQ multiplex PCR; in TCRdb, only in-frame clones are kept and a portion is missing. The repertoire holds 400,000 to 500,000 clones, with roughly 85% as singletons. The sequencing input was PBMCs. These receptors all stem from a woman in her forties in good health. Some clones in this sample may be carry-over from other donors' samples.

In the case of this clone: This CDR3 is also generated by other DNA sequences in the sample. This chain connects TRBV28 to TRBJ1-1; D ambiguous. Per the germline V gene, CDR1 is MDHEN and CDR2 is SYDVKM. Trimming took off 9 bases at V and 1 base at J, with 6 bases between the two ends. The CDR3 spans 11 residues. The CDR3, as DNA: TGTGCCAGTACACAGAACACTGAAGCTTTCTTT. Its protein product is CASTQNTEAFF.

This clone was counted a few times. The rearrangement links TRBV7-2 to TRBJ1-2; a possible D gene is TRBD1 (6 bases). V dropped 7 bases and J dropped 6 bases, with 15 bases sitting between them. In germline, CDR1 is SGHTA, CDR2 FQGNSA. CDR3 length equals 13 residues. This CDR3 reads CASTSGGGHGYTF. The CDR3 DNA is TGTGCCAGCACCTCCGGAGGGGGGCATGGCTACACCTTC.

This clone was seen only a few times. V usage is TRBV28 and J usage is TRBJ2-5; D might be TRBD1 (6 bases). The germline V gene encodes CDR1 MDHEN and CDR2 SYDVKM. The CDR3 is 14 residues long. The V end was cut by 5 bases, the J end by 5 bases, with 15 bases between. Here the CDR3 reads CASSDSDRLETQYF. CDR3 DNA sequence: TGTGCCAGCAGTGACAGCGACAGGTTGGAGACCCAGTACTTC.

This clone appeared a single time. The chain employs TRBV7-9 and TRBJ2-3; 10 positions agree with TRBD2. This CDR3 comprises 16 residues. J was trimmed by 0 bases and V by 5 bases; bases with no gene match: 5. Germline V CDR1 and CDR2: SEHNR, FQNEAQ (reference sequence). The DNA for the CDR3 is TGTGCCAGCAGCCAGGGACTAGCGATAAGCACAGATACGCAGTATTTT. It specifies CASSQGLAISTDTQYF.

The chain uses TRBV28 and TRBJ1-4, with D uncertain. Between the trimmed V and J ends, which lost 6 bases and 7 bases, there was a span of 18 bases. The CDR3 covers 15 residues. From germline, CDR1 is MDHEN and CDR2 SYDVKM. CDR3 sequence reads: CASRQYRAHSEKLFF. CDR3 coding DNA: TGTGCCAGCAGGCAATATCGGGCCCATAGTGAAAAACTGTTTTTT.

The chain couples TRBV7-3 to TRBJ2-1; D unresolved. CDR1 is SGHTA and CDR2 is FQGTGA in the germline V gene. This CDR3 is built from 15 residues. V lost 3 bases to trimming and J lost 7 bases, with 16 bases between them. The CDR3 region has the DNA TGTGCCAGCAGCTTGCGGTCTAGTTCCTTAAATGAGCAGTTCTTC. This codes for CASSLRSSSLNEQFF.

This sequence joins TRBV2 and TRBJ2-7; 7 nucleotides align to TRBD2. V lost 4 bases to trimming and J lost 6 bases; unmatched junction nucleotides: 6. This CDR3 contains 13 residues. CDR1 is SNHLY and CDR2 is FYNNEI in the germline V gene. CDR3 region: CASSGARELEQYF. CDR3 coding DNA: TGTGCCAGCAGTGGTGCGCGGGAGCTCGAGCAGTACTTC.

This sequence joins TRBV18 and TRBJ2-2; 13 positions agree with TRBD2. V lost 6 bases and J lost 4; bases outside the gene matches: 8. CDR3 length: 17 residues. CDR1 KGHSH and CDR2 LQKENI come from the germline V gene. The CDR3 coding sequence is TGTGCCAGCTCTCCTGGACTAGCGGGAGTTGGCACCGGGGAGCTGTTTTTT. This gives the protein CASSPGLAGVGTGELFF.

The J gene is TRBJ1-3, the V gene TRBV4-2; 7 nucleotides agree with TRBD1. This CDR3 has 17 amino acids. Germline-derived CDR1 and CDR2 are LGHNA and YNFKEQ. After removal of 0 bases from V and 10 bases from J, the junction contained 15 bases not matched to a gene. CDR3 DNA sequence: TGTGCCAGCAGCCAAGACTCGGGGACAGCCCCGCATAGAACCATATATTTT. Amino acid sequence: CASSQDSGTAPHRTIYF.

The chain is built from TRBV5-1 and TRBJ2-1, with D perhaps matching TRBD1 or TRBD2 (8 bases each). The germline CDR1 and CDR2 sequences are SGHRS and YFSETQ. The CDR3 is made up of 19 amino acids. Trimming took 3 bases from V and 0 from J, leaving 22 bases between them. This CDR3 is CASSSTGGTAGDSYNEQFF. CDR3 DNA sequence: TGCGCCAGCAGCTCAACAGGGGGGACAGCGGGAGACTCCTACAATGAGCAGTTCTTC.

This rearrangement joins TRBV27 to TRBJ2-3; D might be TRBD1 (5 bases). Trimming removed 6 bases at V and 0 bases at J, with 10 bases between. The length of the CDR3 is 14 residues. Per the germline V gene, CDR1 is MNHEY and CDR2 is SMNVEV (reference sequence). CDR3 DNA: TGTGCCAGCAGGCCCCGACAGAGCACAGATACGCAGTATTTT. It yields the protein CASRPRQSTDTQYF.

This sequence joins TRBV28 and TRBJ1-2; possibly TRBD1 for D (6 bases). This CDR3 has 14 amino acids. CDR1 and CDR2 from the germline V gene are MDHEN and SYDVKM. V shed 5 bases and J shed 4 bases, with 14 bases lying between them. The CDR3 here is CASSPPQGPYGYTF. The CDR3 DNA sequence: TGTGCCAGCAGTCCGCCACAGGGCCCCTATGGCTACACCTTC.

V and J are TRBV19 and TRBJ1-1, with TRBD1 identical over 10 bases. The CDR3 consists of 13 residues. J lost 4 bases, V lost 8 bases, and 4 bases had no gene match. Germline V CDR1 and CDR2: LNHDA, SQIVND (reference sequence). The chain's CDR3 is CASQTGGRTEAFF. The CDR3 DNA reads as TGTGCCAGTCAGACAGGGGGCCGCACTGAAGCTTTCTTT. Based on the CDR3 plus reference TRBV19 and TRBJ1-1, the full variable domain is DGGITQSPKYLFRKEGQNVTLSCEQNLNHDAMYWYRQDPGQGLRLIYYSQIVNDFQKGDIAEGYSVSREKKESFPLTVTSAQKNPTAFYLCASQTGGRTEAFFGQGTRLTVV.

The rearrangement joins TRBV6-6 to TRBJ1-5, with D maybe TRBD1 (5 bases). Looked up from germline, CDR1 is MNHNY and CDR2 is SVGAGI (reference sequence). The CDR3 spans 13 residues. Trimming cost V 6 bases and J 6 bases, with 12 bases left between them. CDR3 sequence: CASSLPGGQPQHF. Here the CDR3 DNA reads TGTGCCAGCAGCTTACCGGGGGGTCAGCCCCAGCATTTT.

The V and J genes are TRBV28 and TRBJ2-5; TRBD2 aligns across 8 bases. The CDR3 runs to 15 residues. Per the germline V gene, CDR1 is MDHEN and CDR2 is SYDVKM. V lost 5 bases and J lost 1; bases outside the gene matches: 6. This CDR3 is CASSSSGMPQETQYF. In DNA form, the CDR3 reads TGTGCCAGCAGTAGTAGCGGGATGCCCCAAGAGACCCAGTACTTC.

This rearrangement joins TRBV7-8 to TRBJ2-7; D is undetermined. Between the trimmed V and J ends, which lost 0 bases and 2 bases, there was a span of 8 bases. Germline CDR1 SGHVS, CDR2 FQNEAQ. The CDR3 is 14 residues long. This chain's CDR3 is CASSLAGFTYEQYF. CDR3 nucleotides: TGTGCCAGCAGCTTAGCTGGATTTACCTACGAGCAGTACTTC.

This clone was detected only once. The chain is built from TRBV7-9 and TRBJ2-5; the D gene could be TRBD1 or TRBD2 (5 bases each). Germline V gives CDR1 SEHNR, CDR2 FQNEAQ (reference sequence). This CDR3 has 18 amino acids. V lost 3 bases and J lost 2, with 22 bases in between. The CDR3: CASSFPQVITGPQETQYF. In nucleotides, the CDR3 is TGTGCCAGCAGCTTCCCCCAGGTGATAACGGGACCACAAGAGACCCAGTACTTC.

CDR3 DNA: TGCAGCGTTGAAGATTACCTGTCGGGGAGTGAGCAGTTCTTC. It specifies CSVEDYLSGSEQFF. This chain joins TRBV29-1 and TRBJ2-1; D may be TRBD2 (5 bases). This CDR3 contains 14 residues. The V gene's germline CDR1 is SQVTM and CDR2 ANQGSEA. The V and J ends lost 0 bases and 9 bases respectively, with 15 bases between them.